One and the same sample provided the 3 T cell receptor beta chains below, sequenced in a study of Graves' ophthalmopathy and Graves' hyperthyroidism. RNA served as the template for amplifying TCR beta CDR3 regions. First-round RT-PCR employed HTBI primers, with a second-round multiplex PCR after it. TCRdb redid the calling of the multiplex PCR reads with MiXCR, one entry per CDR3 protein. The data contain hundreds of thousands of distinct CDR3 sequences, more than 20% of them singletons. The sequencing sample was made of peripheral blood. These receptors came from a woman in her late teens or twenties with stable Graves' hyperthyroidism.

CDR3 bases: TGTGCCAGCAGTCGATCCGGGACAGTTTCCTCACCCCTCCACTTT. Translated: CASSRSGTVSSPLHF. This sequence joins TRBV28 and TRBJ1-6; 7 nucleotides align to TRBD1. The V gene's germline CDR1 is MDHEN and CDR2 SYDVKM. The ends lost 5 bases at V and 10 bases at J; junction bases unmatched: 11. The CDR3 sequence is 15 residues long.

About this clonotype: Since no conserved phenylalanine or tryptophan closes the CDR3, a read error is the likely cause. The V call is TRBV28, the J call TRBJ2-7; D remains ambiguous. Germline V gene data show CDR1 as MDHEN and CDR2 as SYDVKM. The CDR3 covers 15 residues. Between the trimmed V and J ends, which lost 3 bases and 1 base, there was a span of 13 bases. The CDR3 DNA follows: TGTGCCAGCAGTTTGTATTCGTTCGTATCCTACGAGCAGTACCTC. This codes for CASSLYSFVSYEQYL.

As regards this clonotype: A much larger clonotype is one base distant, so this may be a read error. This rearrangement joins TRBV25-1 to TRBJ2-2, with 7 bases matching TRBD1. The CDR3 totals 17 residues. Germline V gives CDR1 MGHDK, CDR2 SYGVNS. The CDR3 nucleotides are TGTGCCAGCAGTGGTCGAACCGGGACAGCGAACACCGGGGAGCTGTGTTTT. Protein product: CASSGRTGTANTGELCF.